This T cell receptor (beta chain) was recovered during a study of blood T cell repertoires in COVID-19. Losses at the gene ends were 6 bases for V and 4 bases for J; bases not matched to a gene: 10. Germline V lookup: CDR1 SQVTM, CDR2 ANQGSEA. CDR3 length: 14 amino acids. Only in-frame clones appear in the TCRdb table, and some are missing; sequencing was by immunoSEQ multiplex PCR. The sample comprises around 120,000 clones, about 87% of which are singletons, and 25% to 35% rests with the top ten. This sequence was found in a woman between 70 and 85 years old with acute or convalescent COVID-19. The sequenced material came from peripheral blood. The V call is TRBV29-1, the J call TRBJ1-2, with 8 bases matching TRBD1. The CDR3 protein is CSVLGQGSGYGYTF. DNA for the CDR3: TGCAGCGTCCTAGGACAGGGTTCGGGCTATGGCTACACCTTC.